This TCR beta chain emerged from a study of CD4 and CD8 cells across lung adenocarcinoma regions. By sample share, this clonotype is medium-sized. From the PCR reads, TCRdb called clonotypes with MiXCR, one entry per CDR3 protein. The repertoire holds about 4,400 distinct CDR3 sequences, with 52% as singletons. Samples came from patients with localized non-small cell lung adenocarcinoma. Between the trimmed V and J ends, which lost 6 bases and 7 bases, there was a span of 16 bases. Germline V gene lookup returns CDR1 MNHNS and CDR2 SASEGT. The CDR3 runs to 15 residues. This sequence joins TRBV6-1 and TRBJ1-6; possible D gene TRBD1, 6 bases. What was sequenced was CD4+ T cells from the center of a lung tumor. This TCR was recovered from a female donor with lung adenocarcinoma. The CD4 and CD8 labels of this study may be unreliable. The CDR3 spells CASRIWGARNSPLHF. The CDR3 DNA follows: TGTGCCAGCAGGATATGGGGGGCCAGAAATTCACCCCTCCACTTT.